The clone carrying this T cell receptor (beta chain) was seen only a few times. This specimen comes from a study of T cells after yellow fever vaccination. TCRdb analysed the 5' RACE reads with MiXCR anew, one entry per CDR3 protein. This table has about 320,000 distinct CDR3 sequences, about 4.5% appearing once. The V end was cut by 6 bases, the J end by 7 bases, with 17 bases between. Germline V gene data show CDR1 as DFQATT and CDR2 as SNEGSKA (reference sequence). The CDR3 covers 13 residues. The clonotype was recovered from a man between 18 and 29 years old who received the YFV17D yellow fever vaccine. This chain links TRBV20-1 with TRBJ2-3, with D possibly TRBD2 on 6 matching bases. The sample here was PBMCs, taken 15 days after the yellow fever booster vaccination. CDR3 in amino acids: CSAAVGDLNTQYF. CDR3 bases: TGCAGTGCGGCGGTCGGGGACTTAAATACGCAGTATTTT.